The 20 T cell receptor beta chains in this list originate from one sample, sequenced in a study of CD8 T cells in ankylosing spondylitis. Study-level points and caveats: A TCR beta motif of eight or nine highly homologous variants seemed to mark ankylosing spondylitis blood.

Their antigens remain unidentified. TCRdb reprocessed the 5' RACE reads via MiXCR and lists one record per CDR3 protein. Seen here are fewer than 500,000 distinct CDR3 sequences, around 24% observed once, and the top ten hold roughly a sixth. Sequencing was performed on blood, either unsorted or a sorted T cell fraction (not recorded which). The receptor source for this set is a male donor with ankylosing spondylitis.

This clonotype was observed a handful of times. The chain recombines TRBV4-2 with TRBJ2-3; 13 bases align to TRBD2. Germline CDR1 reads LGHNA; CDR2 reads YNFKEQ. Losses at the gene ends were 3 bases for V and 4 bases for J; bases not matched to a gene: 10. The CDR3 is made up of 18 amino acids. The CDR3 bases are TGTGCCAGCAGCCAGAGGAGGACTAGCGGGAGAGGTGCAGATACGCAGTATTTT. Its protein product is CASSQRRTSGRGADTQYF.

The chain is built from TRBV20-1 and TRBJ2-3; D may be TRBD2 (5 bases). This CDR3 is 16 amino acids long. CDR1 and CDR2 from the germline V gene are DFQATT and SNEGSKA (reference sequence). The V end lost 3 bases, the J end lost 1 base, and 17 bases lay between the germline ends. DNA of the CDR3: TGCAGTGCTAGGGAGTACGCGGAGGAAGGCACAGATACGCAGTATTTT. Translation: CSAREYAEEGTDTQYF.

V gene TRBV6-1 combines with J gene TRBJ1-5; the D is unclear. Trimming cost V 10 bases and J 4 bases, with 20 bases left between them. CDR1 is MNHNS, CDR2 SASEGT, per germline. The CDR3 spans 15 residues. This CDR3 is CATREGLSPNQPQHF. In nucleotides, the CDR3 is TGTGCCACCCGGGAGGGTCTCAGCCCGAATCAGCCCCAGCATTTT.

The table lists this clonotype with many counts. The V call is TRBV27, the J call TRBJ2-2; D ambiguous. Trimming shortened V by 0 bases and J by 0 bases, and 5 bases separated the two germline ends. The germline CDR1 and CDR2 sequences are MNHEY and SMNVEV (reference sequence). The CDR3 is made up of 15 amino acids. Written as DNA, the CDR3 is TGTGCCAGCAGTTTATCGAATCCGAACACCGGGGAGCTGTTTTTT. This gives the protein CASSLSNPNTGELFF.

A few counts support this clonotype. The gene calls are TRBV3-1 and TRBJ1-5, with TRBD1 as a possible D gene (6 bases). In germline, CDR1 is LGHDT, CDR2 YNNKEL (reference sequence). Between the trimmed V and J ends, which lost 1 base and 6 bases, there was a span of 10 bases. There are 14 residues in the CDR3. DNA for the CDR3: TGTGCCAGCAGCCAAGGGGGGGACACTCAGCCCCAGCATTTT. Protein sequence: CASSQGGDTQPQHF.

This rearrangement joins TRBV5-6 to TRBJ2-7; 7 bases fit TRBD2. The CDR3 sequence is 15 residues long. Germline V gene data show CDR1 as SGHDT and CDR2 as YYEEEE. V shed 2 bases, J shed 2 bases, and the junction held 7 bases outside the gene matches. The CDR3 spells CASSFYAGATYEQYF. The CDR3 DNA sequence: TGTGCCAGCAGCTTTTATGCGGGAGCAACCTACGAGCAGTACTTC.

V is TRBV27 and J is TRBJ2-7, with D uncertain. The V end was cut by 5 bases, the J end by 5 bases, with 25 bases between. Germline CDR1 MNHEY, CDR2 SMNVEV (reference sequence). The CDR3 contains 17 residues. The CDR3 region is CASSTYLGRLHGHEQYF. The CDR3 DNA is TGTGCCAGCAGTACCTACCTAGGGCGGCTCCATGGACACGAGCAGTACTTC.

This chain's CDR3 is CASSLETQLSYTF. CDR3 nucleotides: TGCGCCAGCAGCTTGGAGACTCAACTATCCTACACCTTC. V usage is TRBV5-1 and J usage is TRBJ1-2; D unclear. Germline loops: CDR1 SGHRS, CDR2 YFSETQ. V dropped 0 bases and J dropped 10 bases, with 13 bases sitting between them. CDR3 length: 13 amino acids.

V gene TRBV14 combines with J gene TRBJ1-4; D is unresolved. There are 17 residues in the CDR3. In germline, CDR1 is SGHDN, CDR2 FVKESK. The V gene lost 2 bases and the J gene lost 5 bases, with 18 bases spanning the gap. The CDR3 protein is CASSQRILGNKNEKLFF. CDR3 nucleotide sequence: TGTGCCAGCAGCCAACGAATATTGGGGAACAAAAATGAAAAACTGTTTTTT.

The chain uses TRBV12-3 or TRBV12-4 and TRBJ1-2, with TRBD1 identical over 8 bases. The CDR3 length is 12 residues. The ends lost 1 base at V and 8 bases at J; junction bases unmatched: 0. The CDR3 coding sequence is TGTGCCAGCAGTTTAGGGGACAGGGGCTACACCTTC. This sequence encodes CASSLGDRGYTF.

Ten or more counts support this clonotype. The J gene is TRBJ2-2, the V gene TRBV25-1; D ambiguous. The length of the CDR3 is 15 residues. V lost 1 base and J 0 bases, leaving 6 bases between the germline ends. The germline V gene encodes CDR1 MGHDK and CDR2 SYGVNS. CDR3: CASSEWGANTGELFF. The CDR3 DNA is TGTGCCAGCAGTGAATGGGGTGCGAACACCGGGGAGCTGTTTTTT.

This clonotype has only one observation. The rearrangement links TRBV12-5 to TRBJ2-3; TRBD2 matches at 11 bases. The CDR3 spans 16 residues. Germline lookup yields CDR1 LGHNT and CDR2 FRNRAP. J was trimmed by 2 bases and V by 7 bases; bases with no gene match: 8. CDR3 in amino acids: CASVPPTSGATDTQYF. The CDR3 coding sequence is TGTGCTAGTGTTCCCCCGACTAGCGGGGCCACAGATACGCAGTATTTT.

The gene calls are TRBV20-1 and TRBJ2-1, with a possible D match to TRBD2 (6 bases). The germline V gene has CDR1 DFQATT and CDR2 SNEGSKA (reference sequence). V was shortened by 1 base and J by 3 bases, with 13 bases between the two germline ends. The CDR3 runs 15 residues. In DNA form, the CDR3 reads TGCAGTGCTAGAGCGGGAGTCACTAGCTACAATGAGCAGTTCTTC. It translates to CSARAGVTSYNEQFF.

The chain links TRBV7-3 to TRBJ2-2; TRBD2 agrees at 8 bases. Germline trimming cut 5 bases from V and 5 bases from J; bases unmatched to any gene: 10. The CDR3 covers 16 residues. Germline V lookup: CDR1 SGHTA, CDR2 FQGTGA. The CDR3 DNA sequence: TGTGCCAGCAGCCCGTTAGCGGGGTTAATGACCGGGGAGCTGTTTTTT. Translated: CASSPLAGLMTGELFF.

The chain couples TRBV12-5 to TRBJ1-4; unclear D gene. There are 15 residues in the CDR3. Between the trimmed V and J ends, which lost 6 bases and 3 bases, there was a span of 14 bases. Germline V gene sequence: CDR1 LGHNT, CDR2 FRNRAP. CDR3 nucleotide sequence: TGTGCTAGTGGGAGAGGAAATGATGCTAATGAAAAACTGTTTTTT. This encodes CASGRGNDANEKLFF.

In its sample, this clonotype was seen a few times. The chain couples TRBV7-3 to TRBJ2-7; D not certain. Trimming cost V 5 bases and J 0 bases, with 17 bases left between them. The CDR3 has 16 amino acids. Germline V gene data show CDR1 as SGHTA and CDR2 as FQGTGA. In DNA form, the CDR3 reads TGTGCCAGCAGCAAATCCTCCGGCAGCCCCTCCTACGAGCAGTACTTC. Translation gives CASSKSSGSPSYEQYF.

This clonotype was counted between two and nine times. The chain is built from TRBV24-1 and TRBJ2-1; 7 bases align to TRBD2. CDR3 size: 13 residues. Germline V lookup: CDR1 KGHDR, CDR2 SFDVKD. J gave up 10 bases and V 4 bases, and 6 bases lay outside the gene matches. CDR3 DNA: TGTGCCACCAGTGACCACGGGAGGAACGAGCAGTTCTTC. Amino acid sequence: CATSDHGRNEQFF.

This clonotype was counted a few times. V and J are TRBV2 and TRBJ2-5, with D tentatively TRBD1 (5 bases). V lost 7 bases to trimming and J lost 3 bases, with 15 bases between them. The CDR3 runs 14 residues. Per germline, CDR1 SNHLY and CDR2 FYNNEI. For the CDR3, the DNA is TGTGCCAGCAACCTCTATAGGGGAAAAGAGACCCAGTACTTC. Its protein product is CASNLYRGKETQYF.

The rearrangement joins TRBV7-2 to TRBJ1-1; D not resolved. The germline V gene encodes CDR1 SGHTA and CDR2 FQGNSA. V was cut by 2 bases and J by 4 bases, with 11 bases left in between. The CDR3 is 14 amino acids. CDR3 in amino acids: CASSLQGSTTEAFF. CDR3 coding DNA: TGTGCCAGCAGCTTACAAGGGTCGACCACTGAAGCTTTCTTT.

This clonotype appeared a few times. V is TRBV20-1 and J is TRBJ2-1; D may be TRBD2 (6 bases). CDR1 and CDR2 (germline): DFQATT, SNEGSKA (reference sequence). V gave up 3 bases and J gave up 10 bases, with 10 bases separating them. The CDR3 covers 11 residues. This CDR3 is CSASEAGEQFF. The CDR3 nucleotides are TGCAGTGCTAGTGAAGCGGGCGAGCAGTTCTTC.